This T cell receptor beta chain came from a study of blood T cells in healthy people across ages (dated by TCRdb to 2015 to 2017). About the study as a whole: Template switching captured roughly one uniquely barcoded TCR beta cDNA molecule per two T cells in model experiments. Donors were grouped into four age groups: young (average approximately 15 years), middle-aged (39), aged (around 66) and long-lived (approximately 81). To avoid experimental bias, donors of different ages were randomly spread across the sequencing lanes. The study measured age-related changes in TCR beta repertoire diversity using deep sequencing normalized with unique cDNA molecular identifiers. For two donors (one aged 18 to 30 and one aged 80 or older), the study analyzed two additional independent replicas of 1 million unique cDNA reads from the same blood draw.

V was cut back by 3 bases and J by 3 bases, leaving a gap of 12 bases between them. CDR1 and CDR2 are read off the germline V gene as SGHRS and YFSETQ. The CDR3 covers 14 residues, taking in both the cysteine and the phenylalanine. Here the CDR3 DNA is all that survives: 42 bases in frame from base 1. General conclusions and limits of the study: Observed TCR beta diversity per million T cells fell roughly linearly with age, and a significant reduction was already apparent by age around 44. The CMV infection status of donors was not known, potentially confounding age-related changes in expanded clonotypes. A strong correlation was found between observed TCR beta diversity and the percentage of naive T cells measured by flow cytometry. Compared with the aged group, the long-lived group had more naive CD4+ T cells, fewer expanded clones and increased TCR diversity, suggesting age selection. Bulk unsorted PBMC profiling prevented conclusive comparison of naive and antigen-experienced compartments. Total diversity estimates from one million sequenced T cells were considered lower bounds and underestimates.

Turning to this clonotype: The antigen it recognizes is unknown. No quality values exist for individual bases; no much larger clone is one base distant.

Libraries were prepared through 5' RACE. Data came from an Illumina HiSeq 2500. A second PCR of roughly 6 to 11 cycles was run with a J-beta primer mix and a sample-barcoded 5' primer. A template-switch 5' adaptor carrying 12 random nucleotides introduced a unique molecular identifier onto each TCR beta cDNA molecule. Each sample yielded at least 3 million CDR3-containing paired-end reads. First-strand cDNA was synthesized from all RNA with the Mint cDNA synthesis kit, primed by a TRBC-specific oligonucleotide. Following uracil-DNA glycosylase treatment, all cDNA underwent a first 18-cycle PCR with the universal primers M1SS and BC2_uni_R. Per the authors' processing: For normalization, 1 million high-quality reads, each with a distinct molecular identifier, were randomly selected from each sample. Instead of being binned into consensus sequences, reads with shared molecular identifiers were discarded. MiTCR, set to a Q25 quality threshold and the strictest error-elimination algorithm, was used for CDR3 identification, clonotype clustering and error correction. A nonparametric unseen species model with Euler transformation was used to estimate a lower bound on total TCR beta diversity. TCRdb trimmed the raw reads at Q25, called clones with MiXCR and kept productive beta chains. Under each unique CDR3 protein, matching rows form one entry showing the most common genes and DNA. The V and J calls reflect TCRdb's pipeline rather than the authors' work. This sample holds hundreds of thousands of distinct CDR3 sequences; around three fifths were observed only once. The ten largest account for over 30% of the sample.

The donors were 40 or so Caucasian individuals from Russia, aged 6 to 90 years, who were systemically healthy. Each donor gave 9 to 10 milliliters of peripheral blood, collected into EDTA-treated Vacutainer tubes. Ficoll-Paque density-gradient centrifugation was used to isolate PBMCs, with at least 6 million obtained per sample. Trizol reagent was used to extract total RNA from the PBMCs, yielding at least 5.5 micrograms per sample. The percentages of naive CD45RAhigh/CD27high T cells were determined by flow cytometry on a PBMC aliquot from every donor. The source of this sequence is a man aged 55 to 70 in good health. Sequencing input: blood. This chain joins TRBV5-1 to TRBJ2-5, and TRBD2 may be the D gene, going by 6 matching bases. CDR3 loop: CASSSLTSEETQYF. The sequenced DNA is TGCGCCAGCAGCTCTTTGACTAGTGAAGAGACCCAGTACTTC.